The clone carrying this T cell receptor (beta chain) was found a few times. The source of the sample is a study of blood T cells in healthy people across ages. Per-sample PBMC isolation yielded at least 7 million cells. Per the germline V gene, CDR1 is SGHTA and CDR2 is FQGTGA. The J segment lost 2 bases and the V segment lost 5 bases, leaving 9 bases of the junction unmatched. CDR3 size: 18 residues. Alongside a J-beta primer mix, a sample-barcoded 5' primer served in a second PCR lasting about 7 to 12 cycles. MiXCR, run by TCRdb on the 5' RACE reads, gives a single entry per CDR3 protein. The sample has about 1.6 million distinct CDR3 sequences, about 35% seen once.

The sequence was collected from a woman aged 25 to 39 in good health. V is TRBV7-3 and J is TRBJ2-3; 14 positions match TRBD2. The sequencing input was blood. For the CDR3, the DNA is TGTGCCAGCAGCCCTCGGACTAGCGGGGGGCCGCACACAGATACGCAGTATTTT. Protein sequence: CASSPRTSGGPHTDTQYF.